This T cell receptor beta chain was found in a study of blood T cell repertoires in COVID-19. For the study at large: The analysed material was cDNA or gDNA that came from T cells, B-cell-depleted T cells, or PBMCs.

CDR3 length: 16 residues. CDR1 is SEHNR and CDR2 is FQNEAQ in the germline V gene (reference sequence). Trimming removed 7 bases from V and 0 bases from J, with 13 bases in between. In the study's own analysis: Nucleated cell counts were estimated from reference gene primer amplification. TCRdb's copy holds only in-frame clones and misses some; the assay was immunoSEQ multiplex PCR. The V and J calls and clone size are taken from that table; D and trimming were inferred from the DNA. Here the sample spans roughly 220,000 clones, around 83% being singletons. This clonotype originated in a man aged 50-60 years who had recovered from COVID-19. The V call is TRBV7-9, the J call TRBJ1-6; D unresolved. Sequencing input: peripheral blood. The CDR3 DNA reads as TGTGCCAGCACAGTGATGGGGAGCTCCTATAATTCACCCCTCCACTTT. Its protein is CASTVMGSSYNSPLHF.